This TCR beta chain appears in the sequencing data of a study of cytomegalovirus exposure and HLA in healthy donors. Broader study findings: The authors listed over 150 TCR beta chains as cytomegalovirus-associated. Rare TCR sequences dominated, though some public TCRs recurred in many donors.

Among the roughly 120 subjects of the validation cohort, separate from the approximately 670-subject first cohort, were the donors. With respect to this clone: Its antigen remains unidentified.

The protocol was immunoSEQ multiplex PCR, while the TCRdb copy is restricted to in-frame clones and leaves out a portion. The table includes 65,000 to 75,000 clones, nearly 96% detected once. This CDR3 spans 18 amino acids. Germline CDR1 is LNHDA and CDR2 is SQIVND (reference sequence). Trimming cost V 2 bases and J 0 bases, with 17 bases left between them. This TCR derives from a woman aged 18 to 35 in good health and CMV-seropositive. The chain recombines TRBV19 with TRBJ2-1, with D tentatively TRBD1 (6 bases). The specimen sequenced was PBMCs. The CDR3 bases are TGTGCCAGTAGTATACAGGGGCATGCCTTAAGCTCCTACAATGAGCAGTTCTTC. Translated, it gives CASSIQGHALSSYNEQFF.